The clone carrying this TCR beta chain was found once. Its antigen is not identified. These data belong to a study of cytomegalovirus exposure and HLA in healthy donors. The overall study: HLA-typed donors contributed around 82 million unique TCRs, which were held in an early data release.

PCR was performed using 60 Vbeta and 13 Jbeta primers. TCRdb's copy holds only in-frame clones and misses some; the assay was immunoSEQ multiplex PCR. The data hold some 190,000 clones, with 75% to 90% observed a single time. Overall study findings and caveats: In a later analysis, compared with equally common non-associated chains, HLA-associated beta chains were more expanded. Later, an analysis found that common viral pathogens appeared to be linked with several of the most significant clusters.

Trimming left V 0 bases short and J 7 bases short, with 7 bases between. Germline values: CDR1 SGDLS, CDR2 YYNGEE. The CDR3 extends over 12 amino acids. The material sequenced was PBMCs. The clonotype originates from a boy between 2 and 10 years old in good health and CMV-seronegative. V is TRBV9 and J is TRBJ1-2; weak D call: TRBD1 (6 bases). CDR3 nucleotide sequence: TGTGCCAGCAGCGTAGTAGGGGGTGGCTACACCTTC. Translation: CASSVVGGGYTF.